Listed below are T cell receptor beta chains from one sample, sequenced in a study of shared clonotypes between healthy human individuals. The data were produced by immunoSEQ multiplex PCR, yet TCRdb's version contains in-frame clones alone and is incomplete. This table has over 2 million clones, around 95% appearing once. Input material: naive CD4+ T cells sorted from blood. These receptors were taken from a man aged 18 to 30 in good health. Each CDR3 is given with its conserved first and last residue. The D gene is left open where the match is weak. Clone size is shown for a subset of rows, as once, few, many or a class of expanded clone.

TGTGCCAGCAGCCTCGGCCAGAGCTCTGGAAACACCATATATTTT	CASSLGQSSGNTIYF	-	-	TRBV11-3	TRBJ1-3
TGCGCCAGCAGCCAAGGATCCCAGGGTTACAATGAGCAGTTCTTC	CASSQGSQGYNEQFF	-	-	TRBV4-3	TRBJ2-1
TGTGCCAGCAGTAGACAGGGGTCCTACGAGCAGTACTTC	CASSRQGSYEQYF	TRBD1	-	TRBV7-2	TRBJ2-7
TGCGCCAGCAGCCCTAATGCGGGGGGCTCGGCTAATGAAAAACTGTTTTTT	CASSPNAGGSANEKLFF	-	-	TRBV4-1	TRBJ1-4
TGTGCCAGCAGCTTTCGAACTAGCGGGGTCACAGATACGCAGTATTTT	CASSFRTSGVTDTQYF	TRBD2	-	TRBV5-6	TRBJ2-3
TGTGCCAGCAGCTCCGGACTAGCGGGAGGGACCTACCACAATGAGCAGTTCTTC	CASSSGLAGGTYHNEQFF	TRBD2	-	TRBV11-3	TRBJ2-1
TGTGCCAGCAGCTTAGTTCAGGGGGCCTCCTACGAGCAGTACTTC	CASSLVQGASYEQYF	TRBD1	-	TRBV7-2	TRBJ2-7
TGTGCCAGCAGTGAAATGGGGGGGGTGCGAGAGACCCAGTACTTC	CASSEMGGVRETQYF	TRBD2	-	TRBV2	TRBJ2-5
TGTGCCAGCAGTTCTACGGTCAATGAGCAGTTCTTC	CASSSTVNEQFF	-	-	TRBV6-5	TRBJ2-1
TGTGCCAGCAGTAGGACAGGGGGCAGGGATCAGCCCCAGCATTTT	CASSRTGGRDQPQHF	TRBD1	-	TRBV6-5	TRBJ1-5
TGTGCCAGCAGCTCAGGGACCGAAGCAACTAATGAAAAACTGTTTTTT	CASSSGTEATNEKLFF	-	-	TRBV6-6	TRBJ1-4
TGTGCCAGCAGCGTAGGAGGACAATCTGCCGACGGCTACACCTTC	CASSVGGQSADGYTF	-	-	TRBV9	TRBJ1-2
TGTGCCAGTAGTACTCAACTAGCGGGACCCTACGAGCAGTACTTC	CASSTQLAGPYEQYF	TRBD2	once	TRBV19	TRBJ2-7
TGTGCCAGCAGCTTGGGGGGCGCCGGTGAAAAACTGTTTTTT	CASSLGGAGEKLFF	-	-	TRBV5-4	TRBJ1-4
TGTGCCAGCAGCTTAAGGTGGACAGCCGGGGACTACGAGCAGTACTTC	CASSLRWTAGDYEQYF	-	-	TRBV7-2	TRBJ2-7
TGTGCCAGCAGCCAGAGTTCCGGGACTAGCGGGTTAGAGACCCAGTACTTC	CASSQSSGTSGLETQYF	TRBD2	-	TRBV7-6	TRBJ2-5
TGTGCCAGCAGCTCCTCCTCTGACAGGGGCCTAAATGAAAAACTGTTTTTT	CASSSSSDRGLNEKLFF	TRBD1	-	TRBV5-4	TRBJ1-4
TGTGCCAGCAGCTCGGGACTAGCGGGAAAGAATGAGCAGTTCTTC	CASSSGLAGKNEQFF	TRBD2	-	TRBV5-4	TRBJ2-1
TGTGCCACCGGGATTTGGGGAAACACCATATATTTT	CATGIWGNTIYF	-	-	TRBV19	TRBJ1-3
TGTGCCAGCAGTACCGGACAATTCTCCTACAATGAGCAGTTCTTC	CASSTGQFSYNEQFF	-	-	TRBV6-5	TRBJ2-1
TGTGCCAGCAGCCTGCGACTGGACCAAGAGACCCAGTACTTC	CASSLRLDQETQYF	-	-	TRBV7-9	TRBJ2-5
TGTGCCAGCAGCTTTGGGACAGACACTGAAGCTTTCTTT	CASSFGTDTEAFF	TRBD1	-	TRBV7-9	TRBJ1-1
TGTGCCAGCAGCCCAAACCTGGCTAGCGCGTCCTACGAGCAGTACTTC	CASSPNLASASYEQYF	-	-	TRBV9	TRBJ2-7
TGCGCCAGCAGCCAAACTACTAGCGGGATATACAATGAGCAGTTCTTC	CASSQTTSGIYNEQFF	TRBD2	-	TRBV4-3	TRBJ2-1
TGTGCCAGCAGTTCGGTCGCCGACAGGAATAACTATGGCTACACCTTC	CASSSVADRNNYGYTF	-	-	TRBV28	TRBJ1-2
TGTGCCAGCAGTTCGTCCGACGGAAACACTGAAGCTTTCTTT	CASSSSDGNTEAFF	-	-	TRBV6-6	TRBJ1-1
TGTGCCAGCAGTGACGTAAACAGGGGGCTGGGGCCCCAGCATTTT	CASSDVNRGLGPQHF	TRBD1	-	TRBV6-1	TRBJ1-5
TGTGCCAGCAGTACTAGCGGGAGGATGCGAGAGACCCAGTACTTC	CASSTSGRMRETQYF	TRBD2	-	TRBV27	TRBJ2-5
TGTGCCAGCAGCTCCGGGGCTAACTATGGCTACACCTTC	CASSSGANYGYTF	-	-	TRBV6-5	TRBJ1-2
TGTGCCAGCAGTTTTACCTGGGGGATCAACACCGGGGAGCTGTTTTTT	CASSFTWGINTGELFF	-	once	TRBV6-5	TRBJ2-2
TGCGCCAGCAGAATGGGGGGTTTGACTGAAGCTTTCTTT	CASRMGGLTEAFF	-	-	TRBV10-2	TRBJ1-1
TGTGCCAGCAGCGAAGCGGGAAGGGGGCTATACAATGAGCAGTTCTTC	CASSEAGRGLYNEQFF	-	-	TRBV14	TRBJ2-1
TGTGCCAGCACCTGGACAGGGGACAATCAGCCCCAGCATTTT	CASTWTGDNQPQHF	TRBD1	few	TRBV6-6	TRBJ1-5
TGTGCCAGCAGTCGACAGGGGAACACTGAAGCTTTCTTT	CASSRQGNTEAFF	TRBD1	-	TRBV6-5	TRBJ1-1
TGTGCCAGCAGTGAAGAATCCTCCCCGGGGTATGGCTACACCTTC	CASSEESSPGYGYTF	-	-	TRBV6-1	TRBJ1-2
TGTGCCAGCAGCGTAGGCAGCTTTGTCTACGCCGGGGAGCTGTTTTTT	CASSVGSFVYAGELFF	-	-	TRBV9	TRBJ2-2
TGTGCCAGTAGTATGGAGAATAGCAATCAGCCCCAGCATTTT	CASSMENSNQPQHF	-	few	TRBV19	TRBJ1-5
TGTGCCAGCAGTGTCACAGGGAATAATCAGCCCCAGCATTTT	CASSVTGNNQPQHF	-	once	TRBV2	TRBJ1-5
TGCGCCAGCAGCTTGGGACGGTCCTACGAGCAGTACTTC	CASSLGRSYEQYF	-	once	TRBV5-1	TRBJ2-7
TGTGCCAGCAGCTCCCCAGGGAAGCAAGAGACCCAGTACTTC	CASSSPGKQETQYF	-	-	TRBV5-4	TRBJ2-5
TGTGCCAGCAGTCCAAGACAGGACCCTAGTAACCAGTACTTC	CASSPRQDPSNQYF	-	-	TRBV28	TRBJ2-5
TGTGCCATGGGGGGCAGCGGTGTATTTGGCTACACCTTC	CAMGGSGVFGYTF	-	many	TRBV7-9	TRBJ1-2
TGTGCCAGCAGTTTATCCGGGCAGGGGCGGGGTAACTATGGCTACACCTTC	CASSLSGQGRGNYGYTF	-	-	TRBV28	TRBJ1-2